The 11 T cell receptor beta chains below all came from one sample that was sequenced in a study of blood T cell repertoires in COVID-19. Sequencing used immunoSEQ multiplex PCR; TCRdb keeps in-frame clones, though not all of them. The repertoire holds approximately 72,000 clones, with roughly 90% as singletons. Sequenced sample: peripheral blood. These receptor sequences come from a man aged 60-69 years with acute or convalescent COVID-19.

The chain uses TRBV30 and TRBJ1-1, with D possibly being TRBD1 (6 bases). V lost 2 bases and J 2 bases, leaving 15 bases between the germline ends. This CDR3 has 15 amino acids. CDR1 is GTSNPN, CDR2 SVGIG, per germline (reference sequence). The CDR3 protein is CAWSSQDRLNTEAFF. CDR3 in DNA: TGTGCCTGGAGTTCTCAGGACAGACTTAACACTGAAGCTTTCTTT.

The chain links TRBV5-1 to TRBJ1-5, with 8 bases fitting TRBD1. This CDR3 contains 15 residues. The germline CDR1 and CDR2 sequences are SGHRS and YFSETQ. V lost 4 bases, J lost 1 base, and 4 bases stayed unmatched. CDR3 loop: CASSDGTGSNQPQHF. DNA of the CDR3: TGCGCCAGCAGCGATGGGACAGGAAGCAATCAGCCCCAGCATTTT.

This chain links TRBV10-3 with TRBJ1-1; 8 nucleotides line up with TRBD1. Trimming cost V 6 bases and J 6 bases; bases outside gene matches: 6. The CDR3 runs to 13 residues. CDR1 is ENHRY, CDR2 SYGVKD, per germline. The CDR3 region is CAISWTGPAEAFF. The CDR3, as DNA: TGTGCCATCAGCTGGACAGGGCCCGCTGAAGCTTTCTTT.

The genes are TRBV12-5 and TRBJ2-2; the D is unclear. Germline V gene sequence: CDR1 LGHNT, CDR2 FRNRAP. CDR3 length equals 13 residues. V was pared by 3 bases and J by 4 bases, with 6 bases between. CDR3 in DNA: TGTGCTAGTGGTTTCGGCGGCACCGGGGAGCTGTTTTTT. This sequence encodes CASGFGGTGELFF.

Note on this clone: Relative to the germline gene, one junction end is altered; a read error may explain this. The rearrangement links TRBV6-5 to TRBJ1-2; possibly TRBD1 for D (6 bases). The germline V gene has CDR1 MNHEY and CDR2 SVGAGI. The length of the CDR3 is 12 residues. CDR3 coding DNA: TGTGCCAGCAGGTCCTCCGGGACACCCTCGAACTTC. Its translation is CASRSSGTPSNF.

In this sample, this clone turned up once. This chain connects TRBV6-5 to TRBJ2-1; 11 bases match TRBD1. This CDR3 has 14 amino acids. J was trimmed by 7 bases and V by 6 bases; bases with no gene match: 5. Germline CDR1 reads MNHEY; CDR2 reads SVGAGI. CDR3 sequence: CASRGTGGKNEQFF. In DNA form, the CDR3 reads TGTGCCAGCAGAGGGACAGGGGGTAAAAATGAGCAGTTCTTC.

The genes are TRBV6-2 or TRBV6-3 and TRBJ2-7, with 8 bases lining up with TRBD1. Germline assignment: CDR1 MNHEY and CDR2 SVGEGT. J gave up 2 bases and V 2 bases, and 5 bases lay outside the gene matches. This CDR3 is 15 amino acids long. CDR3 protein: CASSYRTGITYEQYF. The CDR3 DNA reads as TGTGCCAGCAGTTACCGGACAGGGATTACCTACGAGCAGTACTTC.

This chain connects TRBV27 to TRBJ1-4, with 7 nucleotides matching TRBD1. CDR1 and CDR2 from the germline V gene are MNHEY and SMNVEV (reference sequence). The V gene end was trimmed by 0 bases and the J gene end by 5 bases; junction bases not matched to a gene: 3. This CDR3 has 15 amino acids. CDR3 in DNA: TGTGCCAGCAGTTTATCGGGACAGCTCAATGAAAAACTGTTTTTT. It yields the protein CASSLSGQLNEKLFF. Supplemented by reference TRBV27 and TRBJ1-4, the full variable domain reads EAQVTQNPRYLITVTGKKLTVTCSQNMNHEYMSWYRQDPGLGLRQIYYSMNVEVTDKGDVPEGYKVSRKEKRNFPLILESPSPNQTSLYFCASSLSGQLNEKLFFGSGTQLSVL.

The chain joins TRBV10-3 to TRBJ2-7; D possibly corresponds to TRBD1 (6 bases). V gave up 4 bases and J gave up 4 bases, with 8 bases separating them. CDR3 length: 12 amino acids. The germline gives CDR1 ENHRY, CDR2 SYGVKD. CDR3 region: CAISVGGYEQYF. The CDR3 DNA reads TGTGCCATCAGTGTAGGGGGATACGAGCAGTACTTC.

The rearrangement links TRBV7-2 to TRBJ2-7; weak D call: TRBD2 (7 bases). Per the germline V gene, CDR1 is SGHTA and CDR2 is FQGNSA. CDR3 length: 15 residues. V dropped 5 bases and J dropped 6 bases, with 20 bases sitting between them. CDR3 sequence reads: CASSTKGGGPLEQYF. The CDR3 DNA reads TGTGCCAGCAGCACTAAGGGAGGGGGTCCTCTCGAGCAGTACTTC.

J is TRBJ1-6 and V is TRBV10-2; D remains ambiguous. Trimming removed 8 bases from V and 14 bases from J, with 22 bases in between. The CDR3 sequence is 14 residues long. Germline V gives CDR1 WSHSY, CDR2 SAAADI. The CDR3, as DNA: TGCGCCAGCGGGAGGGTACCCGATTCTTCCGCCCTCCACTTT. This gives the protein CASGRVPDSSALHF.